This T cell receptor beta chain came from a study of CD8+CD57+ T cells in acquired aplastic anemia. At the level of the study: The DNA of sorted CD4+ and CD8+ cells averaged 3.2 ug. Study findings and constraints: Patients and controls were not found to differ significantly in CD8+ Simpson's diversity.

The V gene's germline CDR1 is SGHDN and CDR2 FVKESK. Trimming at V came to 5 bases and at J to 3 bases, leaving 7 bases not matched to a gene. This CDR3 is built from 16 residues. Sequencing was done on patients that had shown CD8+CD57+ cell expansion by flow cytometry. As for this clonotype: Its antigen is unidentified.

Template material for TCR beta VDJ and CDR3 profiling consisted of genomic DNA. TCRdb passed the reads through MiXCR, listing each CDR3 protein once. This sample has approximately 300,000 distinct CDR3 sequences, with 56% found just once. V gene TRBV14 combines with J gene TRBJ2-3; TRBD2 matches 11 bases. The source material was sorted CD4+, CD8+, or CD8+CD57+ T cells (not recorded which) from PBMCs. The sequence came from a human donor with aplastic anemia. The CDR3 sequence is CASSFRTSGGTDTQYF. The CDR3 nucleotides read TGTGCCAGCAGCTTTCGTACTAGCGGGGGAACAGATACGCAGTATTTT.